These 11 T cell receptor beta chains were sequenced from one sample in a study of spatial heterogeneity in lung cancer. TCRdb re-derived calls from the 5' RACE reads in MiXCR, one entry per CDR3 protein. The sample holds tens of thousands of distinct CDR3 sequences, approximately 7.2% seen once. Noted time point: sample taken at primary tumor resection. From tumor, nontumor lung or frozen PBMC, whole RNA was taken unsorted for sequencing. Source: PBMCs, taken at surgery. The receptors originated from a male donor with early-stage non-small cell lung cancer.

This clonotype has a count of ten or more. V gene TRBV5-1 combines with J gene TRBJ1-2; 8 nucleotides agree with TRBD1. Germline CDR1 SGHRS, CDR2 YFSETQ. The CDR3 extends over 15 amino acids. The J segment lost 1 base and the V segment lost 1 base, leaving 3 bases of the junction unmatched. This CDR3 is CASSLSGQDNYGYTF. As DNA, the CDR3 is TGCGCCAGCAGCTTGTCGGGACAGGATAACTATGGCTACACCTTC.

This clonotype is medium-sized (0.01 to 0.1%). The chain combines TRBV27 with TRBJ2-7; D is perhaps TRBD1 (6 bases). V was cut by 3 bases and J by 2 bases, with 11 bases left in between. The CDR3 has 14 residues. Germline V gene lookup returns CDR1 MNHEY and CDR2 SMNVEV (reference sequence). In DNA form, the CDR3 reads TGTGCCAGCAGTTTGAAGGCAGGGGCCTACGAGCAGTACGTC. Translating it yields CASSLKAGAYEQYV.

This clonotype has just a few counts. V is TRBV12-3 or TRBV12-4 and J is TRBJ2-7; no definite D call. The CDR3 runs 13 residues. V lost 2 bases and J 1 base, leaving 6 bases between the germline ends. CDR3 nucleotide sequence: TGTGCCAGCAGTTTATCAAATTCCTACGAGCAGTACTTC. Translated, it gives CASSLSNSYEQYF.

This clonotype was recorded many times. CDR3 coding DNA: TGTGCCAGCAGGCCGACAGGGATGAACACCGGGGAGCTGTTTTTT. Its protein is CASRPTGMNTGELFF. The rearrangement joins TRBV12-3 or TRBV12-4 to TRBJ2-2; 7 bases map to TRBD1. The CDR3 consists of 15 residues. After removal of 6 bases from V and 1 base from J, the junction contained 5 bases not matched to a gene.

This clonotype occurred many times. Here the CDR3 DNA reads TGTGCCAGCAGCCTGGGACAACTAGGGGAGACCCAGTACTTC. It codes for CASSLGQLGETQYF. The chain has TRBV11-2 and TRBJ2-5, with D perhaps TRBD1 (6 bases). Trimming shortened V by 5 bases and J by 5 bases, and 15 bases separated the two germline ends. In germline, CDR1 is SGHAT, CDR2 FQNNGV. This CDR3 contains 14 residues. The variable domain in full, with the rest retrieved from reference TRBV11-2 and TRBJ2-5, is EAGVAQSPRYKIIEKRQSVAFWCNPISGHATLYWYQQILGQGPKLLIQFQNNGVVDDSQLPKDRFSAERLKGVDSTLKIQPAKLEDSAVYLCASSLGQLGETQYFGPGTRLLVL.

At least ten counts were recorded for this clonotype. The J gene is TRBJ2-1, the V gene TRBV28, with 11 bases matching TRBD2. The CDR3 totals 15 residues. Germline V CDR1 and CDR2: MDHEN, SYDVKM. V trimming: 4 bases; J trimming: 3 bases; junction bases outside the gene matches: 2. The CDR3 sequence: CASSWGLADYNEQFF. DNA for the CDR3: TGTGCCAGCAGTTGGGGACTAGCGGACTACAATGAGCAGTTCTTC.

This clonotype was detected ten times or more. The V and J genes are TRBV19 and TRBJ1-5, with D perhaps matching TRBD1 (6 bases). Trimming removed 6 bases at V and 1 base at J, with 25 bases between. The CDR3 contains 19 residues. CDR1 is LNHDA and CDR2 is SQIVND in the germline V gene (reference sequence). The DNA of the CDR3 is TGTGCCAGTAGAAGACGACATGACAGGCACAGAGTCAGCAATCAGCCCCAGCATTTT. Protein product: CASRRRHDRHRVSNQPQHF.

The chain is built from TRBV6-2 or TRBV6-3 and TRBJ2-5, with no clear D. The CDR3 is 17 amino acids. With 0 bases removed from V and 1 base from J, the gap between germline ends came to 15 bases. Germline values: CDR1 MNHEY, CDR2 SVGEGT. This chain's CDR3 is CASSYSAARSSQETQYF. CDR3 coding DNA: TGTGCCAGCAGTTACTCGGCCGCTCGTAGCTCCCAAGAGACCCAGTACTTC.

This clonotype was seen a few times. In DNA, the CDR3 is TGCAGTGCTCCCTTTGCGCGGGGGGGCCTAAGCACAGATACGCAGTATTTT. Translated: CSAPFARGGLSTDTQYF. V is TRBV20-1 and J is TRBJ2-3; 9 positions agree with TRBD2. Germline values: CDR1 DFQATT, CDR2 SNEGSKA (reference sequence). The CDR3 length is 17 residues. The V gene end was trimmed by 5 bases and the J gene end by 0 bases; junction bases not matched to a gene: 12.

V and J are TRBV7-9 and TRBJ1-2, with D hard to call. Germline V lookup: CDR1 SEHNR, CDR2 FQNEAQ (reference sequence). V dropped 1 base and J dropped 10 bases, with 7 bases sitting between them. This CDR3 is 11 amino acids long. The CDR3 DNA follows: TGTGCCAGCAGCTTAGGAGGCGACTACACCTTC. Its protein is CASSLGGDYTF.

J is TRBJ2-7 and V is TRBV7-6; 7 bases agree with TRBD1. Germline-derived CDR1 and CDR2 are SGHVS and FNYEAQ. The CDR3 consists of 14 residues. Losses at the gene ends were 3 bases for V and 4 bases for J; bases not matched to a gene: 6. The CDR3 bases are TGTGCCAGCAGCTTCGGGACAGCCACTTACGAGCAGTACTTC. Amino acids: CASSFGTATYEQYF.